This is a list of T cell receptor beta chains from one sample in a study of shared clonotypes between healthy human individuals. This table comes from immunoSEQ multiplex PCR, and its TCRdb copy is limited to in-frame clones, with some not included. The table shows about 1.5 million clones, with nearly 99% occurring only once. The sample consisted of naive CD4+ T cells sorted from blood. All receptors derive from a man aged 30 to 45 in good health. Both conserved end residues are part of each CDR3. Each record gives: clone size, CDR3 length, D gene, V gene, J gene, CDR3 protein, CDR3 DNA. The D gene is left open where the match is weak. Rows give clone size only sometimes, using once, few, many, or a class for an expanded clone.

-	15	-	TRBV5-1	TRBJ2-7	CASSSQGSGGRAQYF	TGCGCCAGCAGCTCCCAAGGCTCCGGGGGCAGAGCGCAGTACTTC
-	14	-	TRBV5-1	TRBJ2-7	CASRGPWGTYEQYF	TGCGCCAGCAGAGGGCCGTGGGGCACCTACGAGCAGTACTTC
-	13	-	TRBV29-1	TRBJ2-5	CSVGGSGQETQYF	TGCAGCGTTGGGGGATCGGGGCAAGAGACCCAGTACTTC
-	16	-	TRBV5-8	TRBJ1-4	CASSSLDSATNEKLFF	TGTGCCAGCAGCTCCTTGGACAGTGCAACTAATGAAAAACTGTTTTTT
-	16	TRBD2	TRBV7-8	TRBJ2-5	CASSLVSGTIRETQYF	TGTGCCAGCAGCTTAGTGAGTGGGACTATTCGTGAGACCCAGTACTTC
-	14	-	TRBV7-2	TRBJ2-5	CASSLGWHQETQYF	TGTGCCAGCAGCTTAGGCTGGCACCAAGAGACCCAGTACTTC
-	17	TRBD1	TRBV18	TRBJ2-7	CASSPPKWGQEGYEQYF	TGTGCCAGCTCACCACCTAAATGGGGACAGGAAGGCTACGAGCAGTACTTC
-	12	TRBD1	TRBV7-9	TRBJ2-1	CASSTGGNEQFF	TGTGCCAGCAGCACAGGGGGCAATGAGCAGTTCTTC
-	15	-	TRBV28	TRBJ1-2	CASSLSQGKGYGYTF	TGTGCCAGCAGTTTATCGCAGGGGAAGGGCTATGGCTACACCTTC
-	13	-	TRBV6-5	TRBJ2-7	CASSYSGRYEQYF	TGTGCCAGCAGTTACTCGGGGCGATACGAGCAGTACTTC
-	18	TRBD2	TRBV10-2	TRBJ2-3	CASSARLAGVGTTDTQYF	TGCGCCAGCAGTGCCAGACTAGCGGGAGTGGGGACCACAGATACGCAGTATTTT
-	15	TRBD1	TRBV5-4	TRBJ1-4	CASSRDRGANEKLFF	TGTGCCAGCAGCCGGGACAGGGGGGCTAATGAAAAACTGTTTTTT
-	13	-	TRBV10-3	TRBJ1-4	CAVRRGEGEKLFF	TGTGCCGTACGCCGGGGGGAGGGTGAAAAACTGTTTTTT
-	11	-	TRBV20-1	TRBJ2-1	CSGLHGNEQFF	TGCAGTGGGCTCCACGGTAATGAGCAGTTCTTC
-	14	TRBD2	TRBV27	TRBJ2-7	CASKTSGSSYEQYF	TGTGCCAGCAAAACTAGCGGGAGCTCCTACGAGCAGTACTTC
-	14	TRBD1	TRBV10-3	TRBJ2-1	CAISAGGSYNEQFF	TGTGCCATCAGTGCAGGGGGCTCCTACAATGAGCAGTTCTTC
-	11	TRBD2	TRBV6-5	TRBJ2-7	CASLGGGEQYF	TGTGCCAGCTTGGGCGGGGGAGAGCAGTACTTC
-	15	TRBD1	TRBV5-6	TRBJ2-1	CASSAPGQGANEQFF	TGTGCCAGCAGTGCTCCGGGACAGGGGGCCAATGAGCAGTTCTTC
-	13	TRBD2	TRBV29-1	TRBJ2-5	CSVVREGLGAQYF	TGCAGCGTTGTACGGGAGGGCCTGGGGGCCCAGTACTTC
-	14	-	TRBV6-5	TRBJ1-1	CASSLRGGATEAFF	TGTGCCAGCAGTTTGCGAGGGGGGGCCACTGAAGCTTTCTTT
-	14	-	TRBV7-9	TRBJ2-7	CASSLTSISYEQYF	TGTGCCAGCAGCTTAACCTCAATATCCTACGAGCAGTACTTC
-	17	TRBD2	TRBV28	TRBJ2-7	CASTRLAGATHSYEQYF	TGTGCCAGCACCCGGCTAGCGGGAGCGACCCACTCCTACGAGCAGTACTTC
-	15	-	TRBV11-2	TRBJ2-3	CASSFRGVSTDTQYF	TGTGCCAGCAGCTTCCGTGGGGTCAGCACAGATACGCAGTATTTT
-	13	TRBD1	TRBV6-5	TRBJ1-1	CASSSDRATEAFF	TGTGCCAGCAGTTCCGACAGGGCTACTGAAGCTTTCTTT
-	15	-	TRBV28	TRBJ2-2	CASSQIGARTGELFF	TGTGCCAGCAGCCAAATCGGGGCGCGGACCGGGGAGCTGTTTTTT
once	16	-	TRBV5-4	TRBJ2-3	CASSLEGGQSTDTQYF	TGTGCCAGCAGCCTGGAGGGTGGGCAAAGCACAGATACGCAGTATTTT
-	17	-	TRBV19	TRBJ1-3	CASSIAAWDFSGNTIYF	TGTGCCAGTAGTATAGCGGCCTGGGACTTCTCTGGAAACACCATATATTTT
-	16	TRBD1	TRBV6-5	TRBJ2-1	CASSYSTGGSYNEQFF	TGTGCCAGCAGTTACTCCACAGGGGGCTCCTACAATGAGCAGTTCTTC
-	17	TRBD1	TRBV10-1	TRBJ1-4	CASRGQGLSATNEKLFF	TGCGCCAGCAGGGGACAGGGTTTGTCCGCAACTAATGAAAAACTGTTTTTT
once	15	-	TRBV12-1	TRBJ1-5	CASSLSRDNNQPQHF	TGTGCCAGCAGCTTGTCCCGGGACAATAATCAGCCCCAGCATTTT
-	16	TRBD1	TRBV5-6	TRBJ1-2	CASSLPPGTGVYGYTF	TGTGCCAGCAGCCTTCCTCCCGGGACAGGGGTCTATGGCTACACCTTC
-	14	TRBD1	TRBV5-4	TRBJ2-3	CASSLQGPGQTQYF	TGTGCCAGCAGCTTGCAGGGACCGGGACAGACGCAGTATTTT
-	17	TRBD1	TRBV7-2	TRBJ2-5	CASSLTFETGTEETQYF	TGTGCCAGCAGCCTTACTTTTGAGACCGGGACAGAAGAGACCCAGTACTTC
-	20	TRBD2	TRBV27	TRBJ2-4	CASTPRSTGLAGVQGNIQYF	TGTGCCAGCACCCCCCGCTCAACGGGACTAGCGGGAGTTCAAGGGAACATTCAGTACTTC
-	13	-	TRBV15	TRBJ2-7	CATSGGLLYEQYF	TGTGCCACCAGCGGCGGGCTTCTGTACGAGCAGTACTTC